Listed here are 2 T cell receptor beta chains from one sample, sequenced in a study of blood T cell repertoires in COVID-19. TCRdb's table, derived via immunoSEQ multiplex PCR, lists solely in-frame clones and lacks some. The profile covers about 120,000 clones, with about four fifths appearing a single time and about a sixth taken by the ten largest. Sequenced sample: peripheral blood. Source of these receptors: a man younger than 45 with COVID-19, enrolled during active disease.

The chain is built from TRBV24-1 and TRBJ1-2; tentative D call: TRBD1 (5 bases). This CDR3 has 15 residues. Trimming shortened V by 3 bases and J by 0 bases, and 10 bases separated the two germline ends. Germline values: CDR1 KGHDR, CDR2 SFDVKD. The CDR3 loop is CATSDPTATNYGYTF. The DNA for the CDR3 is TGTGCCACCAGTGATCCGACAGCTACTAACTATGGCTACACCTTC.

This rearrangement joins TRBV5-1 to TRBJ1-5; possible D gene TRBD1, 6 bases. This CDR3 is 17 amino acids long. The V and J ends lost 4 bases and 2 bases respectively, with 19 bases between them. Germline CDR1 reads SGHRS; CDR2 reads YFSETQ. CDR3 sequence (DNA): TGCGCCAGCAGCACCGACAGGACAGACGGGGGCAATCAGCCCCAGCATTTT. This translates into CASSTDRTDGGNQPQHF.